This T cell receptor (beta chain) comes out of a study of cytomegalovirus exposure and HLA in healthy donors. Findings of the study overall: TCR beta V- and J-gene trimming was later associated with a missense DCLRE1C variant. TRBV6-2, TRBV6-3 and other indistinguishable V segments were excluded.

Each donor's status was that of a healthy bone marrow donor. Amplification used 60 Vbeta primers and 13 Jbeta primers. The table came from immunoSEQ multiplex PCR; TCRdb's copy has only in-frame clones and leaves some out. The profile shows about 190,000 clones, about 85% of them singletons. V was shortened by 1 base and J by 3 bases, with 7 bases between the two germline ends. The CDR3 is 13 amino acids. The germline V gene has CDR1 LGHNA and CDR2 YSLEER. This clone was counted once. What it recognizes is unknown. The V gene is TRBV4-3, the J gene TRBJ2-7, with D maybe TRBD2 (6 bases). This TCR derives from a man in his fifties in good health and CMV-seronegative. The specimen sequenced was PBMCs. As DNA, the CDR3 is TGCGCCAGCAGCCAAGCGACTAGCTACGAGCAGTACTTC. Translated: CASSQATSYEQYF.